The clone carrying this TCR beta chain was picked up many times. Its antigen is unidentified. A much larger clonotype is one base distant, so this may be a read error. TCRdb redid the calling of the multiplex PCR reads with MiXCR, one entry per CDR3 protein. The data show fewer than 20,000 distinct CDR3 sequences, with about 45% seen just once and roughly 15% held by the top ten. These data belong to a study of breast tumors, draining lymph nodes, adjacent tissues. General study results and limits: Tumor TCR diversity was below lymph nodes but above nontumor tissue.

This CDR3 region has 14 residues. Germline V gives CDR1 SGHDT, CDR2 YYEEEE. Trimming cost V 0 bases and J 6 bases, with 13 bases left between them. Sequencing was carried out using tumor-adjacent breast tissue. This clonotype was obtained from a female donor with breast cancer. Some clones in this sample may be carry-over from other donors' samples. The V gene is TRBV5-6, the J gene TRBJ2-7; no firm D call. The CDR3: CASSLASPRVEQYF. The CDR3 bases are TGTGCCAGCAGCTTGGCCTCCCCACGGGTCGAGCAGTACTTC.